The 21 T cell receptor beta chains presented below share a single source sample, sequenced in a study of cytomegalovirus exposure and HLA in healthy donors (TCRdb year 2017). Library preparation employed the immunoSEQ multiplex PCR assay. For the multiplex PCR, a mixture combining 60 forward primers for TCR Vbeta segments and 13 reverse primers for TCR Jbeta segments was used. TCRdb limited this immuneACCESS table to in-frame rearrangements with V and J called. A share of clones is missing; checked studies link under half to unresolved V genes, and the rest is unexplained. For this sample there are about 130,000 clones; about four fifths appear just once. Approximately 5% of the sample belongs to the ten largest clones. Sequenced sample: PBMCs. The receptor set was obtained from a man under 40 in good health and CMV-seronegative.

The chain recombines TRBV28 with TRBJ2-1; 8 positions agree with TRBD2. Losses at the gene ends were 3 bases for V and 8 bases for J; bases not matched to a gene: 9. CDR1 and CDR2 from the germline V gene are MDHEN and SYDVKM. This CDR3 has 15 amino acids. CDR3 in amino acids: CASSLEGTSDDEQFF. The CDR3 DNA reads TGTGCCAGCAGTTTGGAGGGGACTAGTGACGATGAGCAGTTCTTC.

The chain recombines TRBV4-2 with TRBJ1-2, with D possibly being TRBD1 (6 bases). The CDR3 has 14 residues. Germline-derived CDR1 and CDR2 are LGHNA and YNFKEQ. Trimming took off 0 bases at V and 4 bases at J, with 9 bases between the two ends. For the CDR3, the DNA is TGTGCCAGCAGCCAAGATAAGGGGGTCTATGGCTACACCTTC. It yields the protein CASSQDKGVYGYTF.

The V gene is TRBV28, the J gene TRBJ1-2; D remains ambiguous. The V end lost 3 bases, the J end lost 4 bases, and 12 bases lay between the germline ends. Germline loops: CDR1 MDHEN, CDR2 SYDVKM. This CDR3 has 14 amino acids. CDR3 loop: CASSLPELLYGYTF. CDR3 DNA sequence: TGTGCCAGCAGTTTGCCCGAACTACTCTATGGCTACACCTTC.

Here the CDR3 reads CASRKQGSGELFF. The CDR3 DNA is TGTGCCAGCAGAAAACAGGGGTCCGGGGAGCTGTTTTTT. The gene calls are TRBV6-5 and TRBJ2-2, with 7 nucleotides matching TRBD1. CDR1 is MNHEY and CDR2 is SVGAGI in the germline V gene. With V trimmed by 6 bases and J by 6 bases, 4 bases remained unmatched. The CDR3 has 13 amino acids.

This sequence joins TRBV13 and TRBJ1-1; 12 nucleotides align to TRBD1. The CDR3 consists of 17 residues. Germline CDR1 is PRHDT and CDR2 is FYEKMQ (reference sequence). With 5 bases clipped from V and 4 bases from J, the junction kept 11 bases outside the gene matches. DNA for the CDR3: TGTGCCAGCAGCACGAGGGACAGGGGGCGTTGGACCACTGAAGCTTTCTTT. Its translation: CASSTRDRGRWTTEAFF.

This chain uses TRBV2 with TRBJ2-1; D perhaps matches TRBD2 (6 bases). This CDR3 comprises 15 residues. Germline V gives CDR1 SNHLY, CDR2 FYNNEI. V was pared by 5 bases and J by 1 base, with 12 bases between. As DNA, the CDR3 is TGTGCCAGCAGTCAAAGGACTATTTCCTACAATGAGCAGTTCTTC. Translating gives CASSQRTISYNEQFF.

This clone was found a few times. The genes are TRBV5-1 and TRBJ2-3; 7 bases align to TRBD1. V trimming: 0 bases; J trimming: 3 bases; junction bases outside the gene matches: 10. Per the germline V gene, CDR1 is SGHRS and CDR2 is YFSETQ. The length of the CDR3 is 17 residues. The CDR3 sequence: CASSLVVERGLTDTQYF. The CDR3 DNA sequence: TGCGCCAGCAGCTTGGTTGTTGAGAGGGGGCTGACAGATACGCAGTATTTT.

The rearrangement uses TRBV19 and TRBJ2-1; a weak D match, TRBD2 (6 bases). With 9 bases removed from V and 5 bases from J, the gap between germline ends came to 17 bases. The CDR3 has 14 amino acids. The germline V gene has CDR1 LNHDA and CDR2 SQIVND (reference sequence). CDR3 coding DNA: TGTGCCAGCTCCCAGCGGGTGGGGAACAATGAGCAGTTCTTC. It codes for CASSQRVGNNEQFF.

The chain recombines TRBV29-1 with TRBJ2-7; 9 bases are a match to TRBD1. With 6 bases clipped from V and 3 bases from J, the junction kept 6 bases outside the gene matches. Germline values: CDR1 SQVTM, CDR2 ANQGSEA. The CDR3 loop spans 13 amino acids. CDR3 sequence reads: CSVGPGQGYEQYF. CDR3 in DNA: TGCAGCGTCGGCCCGGGACAGGGCTACGAGCAGTACTTC.

The CDR3 loop is CASSLARAGGLTGELFF. The CDR3 nucleotides are TGCGCCAGCAGCTTGGCCAGGGCAGGGGGATTAACCGGGGAGCTGTTTTTT. The V call is TRBV5-1, the J call TRBJ2-2; TRBD1 agrees at 7 bases. This CDR3 comprises 17 residues. The trim removed 0 bases at V and 5 bases at J, leaving 10 bases unmatched. Germline loops: CDR1 SGHRS, CDR2 YFSETQ. The variable domain in full, with the rest retrieved from reference TRBV5-1 and TRBJ2-2, is KAGVTQTPRYLIKTRGQQVTLSCSPISGHRSVSWYQQTPGQGLQFLFEYFSETQRNKGNFPGRFSGRQFSNSRSEMNVSTLELGDSALYLCASSLARAGGLTGELFFGEGSRLTVL.

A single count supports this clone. The CDR3: CATSSASGTGNTIYF. CDR3 DNA: TGTGCCACCAGCAGCGCCTCTGGCACAGGAAACACCATATATTTT. The genes are TRBV15 and TRBJ1-3; no reliable D call. Germline CDR1 and CDR2: LNHNV and YYDKDF (reference sequence). The V and J ends lost 3 bases and 4 bases respectively, with 13 bases between them. The CDR3 loop spans 15 amino acids.

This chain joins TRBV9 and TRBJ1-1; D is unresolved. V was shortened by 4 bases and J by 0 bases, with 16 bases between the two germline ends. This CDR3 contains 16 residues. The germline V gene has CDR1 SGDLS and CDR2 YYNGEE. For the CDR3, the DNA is TGTGCCAGCAGCCGGGATGTGTCGAGGGTGAACACTGAAGCTTTCTTT. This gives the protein CASSRDVSRVNTEAFF.

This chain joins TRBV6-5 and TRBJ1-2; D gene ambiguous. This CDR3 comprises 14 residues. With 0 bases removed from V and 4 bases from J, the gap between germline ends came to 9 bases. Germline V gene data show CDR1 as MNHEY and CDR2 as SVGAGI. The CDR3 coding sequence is TGTGCCAGCAGTTACTCGGGCGTCGGCTATGGCTACACCTTC. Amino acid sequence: CASSYSGVGYGYTF.

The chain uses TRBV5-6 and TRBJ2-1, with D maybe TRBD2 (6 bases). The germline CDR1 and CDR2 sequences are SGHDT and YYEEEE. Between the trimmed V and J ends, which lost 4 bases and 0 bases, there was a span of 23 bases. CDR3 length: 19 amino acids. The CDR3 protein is CASSHKIGGGGSSYNEQFF. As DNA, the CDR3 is TGTGCCAGCAGCCATAAGATCGGGGGTGGCGGTTCCTCCTACAATGAGCAGTTCTTC.

The CDR3 spells CASSPDRTSGNEQFF. CDR3 sequence (DNA): TGTGCCAGCAGCCCTGACAGGACTAGCGGGAATGAGCAGTTCTTC. The chain recombines TRBV4-2 with TRBJ2-1; TRBD2 matches at 11 bases. Germline-derived CDR1 and CDR2 are LGHNA and YNFKEQ. The junction had 6 bases not matched to a gene; V was cut back by 4 bases and J by 7 bases. This CDR3 comprises 15 residues.

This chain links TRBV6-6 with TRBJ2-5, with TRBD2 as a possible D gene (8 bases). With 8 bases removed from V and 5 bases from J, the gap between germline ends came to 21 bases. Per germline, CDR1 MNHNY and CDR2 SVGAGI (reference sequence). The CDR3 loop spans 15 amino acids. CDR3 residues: CASAPGGGGVETQYF. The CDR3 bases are TGTGCCAGCGCACCGGGAGGGGGCGGGGTGGAGACCCAGTACTTC.

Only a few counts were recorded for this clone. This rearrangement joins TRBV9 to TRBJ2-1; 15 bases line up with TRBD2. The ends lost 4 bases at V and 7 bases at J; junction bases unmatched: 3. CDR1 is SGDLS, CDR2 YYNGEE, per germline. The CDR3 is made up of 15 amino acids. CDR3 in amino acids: CASSYGLAGGNEQFF. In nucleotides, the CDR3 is TGTGCCAGCAGCTACGGACTAGCGGGGGGGAATGAGCAGTTCTTC.

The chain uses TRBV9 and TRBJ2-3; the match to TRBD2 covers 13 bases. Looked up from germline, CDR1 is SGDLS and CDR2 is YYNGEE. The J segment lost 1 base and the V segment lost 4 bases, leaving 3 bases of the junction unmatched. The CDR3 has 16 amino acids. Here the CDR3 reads CASSPTSGGRTDTQYF. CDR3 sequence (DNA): TGTGCCAGCAGCCCGACTAGCGGGGGGCGCACAGATACGCAGTATTTT.

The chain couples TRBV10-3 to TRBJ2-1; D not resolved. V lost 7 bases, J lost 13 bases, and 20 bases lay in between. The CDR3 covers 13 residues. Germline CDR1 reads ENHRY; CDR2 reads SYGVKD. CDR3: CAITPGLTVDQFF. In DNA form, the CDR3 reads TGTGCCATCACCCCCGGTTTAACGGTCGATCAGTTCTTC.

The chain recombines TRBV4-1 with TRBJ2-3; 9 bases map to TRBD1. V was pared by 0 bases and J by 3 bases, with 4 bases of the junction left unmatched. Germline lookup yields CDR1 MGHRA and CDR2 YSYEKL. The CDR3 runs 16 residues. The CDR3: CASSQDPGQGTDTQYF. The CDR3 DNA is TGCGCCAGCAGCCAAGATCCGGGACAGGGTACAGATACGCAGTATTTT.

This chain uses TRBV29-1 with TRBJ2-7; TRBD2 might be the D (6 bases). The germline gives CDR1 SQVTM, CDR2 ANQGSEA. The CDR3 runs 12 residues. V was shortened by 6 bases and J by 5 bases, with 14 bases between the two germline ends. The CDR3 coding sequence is TGCAGCGTGGGACTTACAGATCACGAGCAGTACTTC. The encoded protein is CSVGLTDHEQYF.